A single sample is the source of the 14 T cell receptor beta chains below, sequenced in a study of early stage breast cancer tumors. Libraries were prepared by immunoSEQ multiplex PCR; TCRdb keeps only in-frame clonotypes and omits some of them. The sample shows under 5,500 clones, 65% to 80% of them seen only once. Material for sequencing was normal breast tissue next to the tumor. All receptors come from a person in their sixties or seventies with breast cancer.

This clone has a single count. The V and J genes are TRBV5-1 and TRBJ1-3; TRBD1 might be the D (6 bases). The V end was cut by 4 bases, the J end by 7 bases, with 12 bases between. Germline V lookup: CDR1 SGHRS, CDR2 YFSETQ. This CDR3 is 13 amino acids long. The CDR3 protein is CASSPDSRNTIYF. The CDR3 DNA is TGCGCCAGCAGCCCGGACAGTCGGAACACCATATATTTT.

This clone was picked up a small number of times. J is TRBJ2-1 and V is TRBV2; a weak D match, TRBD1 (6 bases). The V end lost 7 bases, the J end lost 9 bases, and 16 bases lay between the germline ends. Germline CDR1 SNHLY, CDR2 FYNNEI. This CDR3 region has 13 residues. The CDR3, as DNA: TGTGCCAGCAAAGCCGTACAGGGAAGTGAGCAGTTCTTC. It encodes CASKAVQGSEQFF.

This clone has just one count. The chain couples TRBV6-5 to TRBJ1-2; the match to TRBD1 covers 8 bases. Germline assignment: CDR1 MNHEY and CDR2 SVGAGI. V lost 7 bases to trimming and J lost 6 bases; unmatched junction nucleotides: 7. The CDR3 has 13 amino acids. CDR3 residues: CASKRTGFDGYTF. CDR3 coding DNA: TGTGCCAGCAAGAGGACAGGGTTCGATGGCTACACCTTC.

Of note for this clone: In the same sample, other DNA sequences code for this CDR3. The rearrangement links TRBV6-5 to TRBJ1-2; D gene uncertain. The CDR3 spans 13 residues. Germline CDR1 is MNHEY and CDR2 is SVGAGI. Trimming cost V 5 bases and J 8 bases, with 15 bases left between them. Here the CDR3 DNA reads TGTGCCAGCAGTCTCGACGAGGGAGCGGGCTACACCTTC. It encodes CASSLDEGAGYTF.

CDR3 loop: CASSPGLAGGTGELFF. The CDR3 DNA is TGTGCCAGCAGCCCGGGACTAGCGGGGGGGACCGGGGAGCTGTTTTTT. V is TRBV7-6 and J is TRBJ2-2; 16 nucleotides line up with TRBD2. This CDR3 has 16 residues. With V trimmed by 5 bases and J by 5 bases, 2 bases remained unmatched. Germline V gene lookup returns CDR1 SGHVS and CDR2 FNYEAQ.

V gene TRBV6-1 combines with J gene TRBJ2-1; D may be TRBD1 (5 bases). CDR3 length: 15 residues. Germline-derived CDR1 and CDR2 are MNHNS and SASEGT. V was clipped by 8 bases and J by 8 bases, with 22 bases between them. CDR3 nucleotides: TGTGCCAGCGGCCAGGGCCCCGCGCCAGGCTATGAGCAGTTCTTC. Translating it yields CASGQGPAPGYEQFF.

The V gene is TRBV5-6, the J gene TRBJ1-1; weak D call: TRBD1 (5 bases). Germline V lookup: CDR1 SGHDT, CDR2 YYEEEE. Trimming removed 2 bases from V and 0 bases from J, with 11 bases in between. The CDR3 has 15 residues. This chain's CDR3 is CASSFYGGMNTEAFF. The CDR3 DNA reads TGTGCCAGCAGCTTTTACGGGGGAATGAACACTGAAGCTTTCTTT.

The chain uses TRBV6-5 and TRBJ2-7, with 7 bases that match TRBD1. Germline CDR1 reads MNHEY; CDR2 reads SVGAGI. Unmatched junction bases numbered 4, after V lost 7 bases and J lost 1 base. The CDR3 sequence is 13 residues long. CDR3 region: CASNRQGSYEQYF. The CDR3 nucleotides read TGTGCCAGCAACCGACAGGGTTCCTACGAGCAGTACTTC.

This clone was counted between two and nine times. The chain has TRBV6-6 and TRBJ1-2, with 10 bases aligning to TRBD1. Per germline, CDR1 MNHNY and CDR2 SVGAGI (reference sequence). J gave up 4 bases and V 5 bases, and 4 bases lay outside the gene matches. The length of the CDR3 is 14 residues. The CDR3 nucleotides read TGTGCCAGCAGTGCAGGACAGGGGGGCTATGGCTACACCTTC. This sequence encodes CASSAGQGGYGYTF.

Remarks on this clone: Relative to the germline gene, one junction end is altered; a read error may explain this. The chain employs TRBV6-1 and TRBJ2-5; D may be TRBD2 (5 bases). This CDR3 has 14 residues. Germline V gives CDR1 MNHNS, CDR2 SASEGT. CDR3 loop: CAISESQAGETQYF. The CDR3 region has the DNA TGTGCCATCAGTGAGTCGCAGGCGGGAGAGACCCAGTACTTC.

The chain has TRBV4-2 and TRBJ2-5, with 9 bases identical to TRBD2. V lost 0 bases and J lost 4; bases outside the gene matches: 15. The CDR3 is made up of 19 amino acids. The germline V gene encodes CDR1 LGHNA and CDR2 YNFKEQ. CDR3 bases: TGTGCCAGCAGCCAAGAAATTATGGGCGTAGCGGGGGTTGGAGAGACCCAGTACTTC. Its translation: CASSQEIMGVAGVGETQYF.

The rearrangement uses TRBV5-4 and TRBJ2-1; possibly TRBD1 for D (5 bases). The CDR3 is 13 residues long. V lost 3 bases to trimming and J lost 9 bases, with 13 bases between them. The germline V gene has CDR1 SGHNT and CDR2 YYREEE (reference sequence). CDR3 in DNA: TGTGCCAGCAGCTGGGCAGGGCCTGGTGAGCAGTTCTTC. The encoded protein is CASSWAGPGEQFF.

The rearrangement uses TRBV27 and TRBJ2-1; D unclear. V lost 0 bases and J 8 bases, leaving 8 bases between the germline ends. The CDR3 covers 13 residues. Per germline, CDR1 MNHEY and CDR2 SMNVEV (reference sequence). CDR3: CASSLSIVHEQFF. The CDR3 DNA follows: TGTGCCAGCAGTTTATCGATAGTCCATGAGCAGTTCTTC.

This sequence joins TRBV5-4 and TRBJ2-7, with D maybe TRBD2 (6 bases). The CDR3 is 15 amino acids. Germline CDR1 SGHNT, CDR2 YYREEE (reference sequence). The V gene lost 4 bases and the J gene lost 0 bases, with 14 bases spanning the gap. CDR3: CASSRRDGTSYEQYF. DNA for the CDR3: TGTGCCAGCAGCCGGCGGGACGGAACCTCCTACGAGCAGTACTTC.